This T cell receptor (beta chain) was obtained from a study of CD8 T cells in Susac syndrome. Notes on this clonotype: Its antigen remains unidentified.

Findings and caveats of the study: The authors acknowledged that the study's TCR sequencing and HLA analysis involved relatively few individuals.

cDNA came from roughly 0.53 to 1 ug RNA primed by random hexamers. Across 54 Vbeta and 13 Jbeta, TCR beta CDR3 was amplified with immunoSEQ multiplex PCR. A single record per CDR3 protein comes from TCRdb applying MiXCR to the immunoSEQ multiplex PCR reads. Of about 60,000 distinct CDR3 sequences in the sample, approximately 93% were seen once. This CDR3 has 19 residues. With 2 bases removed from V and 2 bases from J, the gap between germline ends came to 25 bases. Germline lookup yields CDR1 SGHAT and CDR2 FQNNGV. This TCR derives from a human donor with multiple sclerosis. Sequenced: CD8+ T cells from PBMCs. The chain carries TRBV11-2 and TRBJ2-7, with D tentatively TRBD2 (6 bases). Here the CDR3 reads CASSLRTTSSGGTPYEQYF. In DNA form, the CDR3 reads TGTGCCAGCAGCTTACGGACCACCTCCTCTGGCGGGACCCCCTACGAGCAGTACTTC.